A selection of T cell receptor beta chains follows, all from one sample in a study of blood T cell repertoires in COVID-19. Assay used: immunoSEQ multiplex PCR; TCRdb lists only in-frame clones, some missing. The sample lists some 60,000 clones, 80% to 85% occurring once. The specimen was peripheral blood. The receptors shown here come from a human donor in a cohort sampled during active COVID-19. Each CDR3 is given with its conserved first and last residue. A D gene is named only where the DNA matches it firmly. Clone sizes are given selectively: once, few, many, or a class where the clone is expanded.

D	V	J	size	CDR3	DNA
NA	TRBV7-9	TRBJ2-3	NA	CASSSRTAADTQYF	TGTGCCAGCAGCTCCCGGACAGCAGCAGATACGCAGTATTTT
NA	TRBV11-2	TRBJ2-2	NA	CASRSSSANTGELFF	TGTGCCAGCAGGTCGTCTAGTGCGAACACCGGGGAGCTGTTTTTT
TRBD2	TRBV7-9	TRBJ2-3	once	CASSLATSGGARDTQYF	TGTGCCAGCAGCTTAGCGACTAGCGGGGGGGCGAGAGATACGCAGTATTTT
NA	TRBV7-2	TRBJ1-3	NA	CASSLGVGHGNTIYF	TGTGCCAGCAGCTTAGGGGTGGGGCATGGAAACACCATATATTTT
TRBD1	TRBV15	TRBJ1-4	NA	CATSPGQANEKLFF	TGTGCCACCAGTCCGGGACAGGCTAATGAAAAACTGTTTTTT
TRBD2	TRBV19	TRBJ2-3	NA	CASSLTSGGATDTQYF	TGTGCCAGTAGTCTCACTAGCGGGGGGGCCACAGATACGCAGTATTTT
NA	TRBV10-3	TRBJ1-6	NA	CAITTAYNSPLHF	TGTGCCATCACGACAGCGTATAATTCACCCCTCCACTTT
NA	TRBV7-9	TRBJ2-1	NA	CASSSRGPSYNEQFF	TGTGCCAGCAGCTCCAGGGGACCCTCCTACAATGAGCAGTTCTTC
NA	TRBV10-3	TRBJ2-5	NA	CAISEEVKETQYF	TGTGCCATCAGTGAGGAGGTAAAGGAGACCCAGTACTTC
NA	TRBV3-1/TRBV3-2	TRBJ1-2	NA	CASSQASLQGGGYGYTF	TGTGCCAGCAGCCAAGCCTCTCTCCAGGGCGGCGGCTATGGCTACACCTTC
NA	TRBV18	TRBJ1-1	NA	CASSPLTGNTEAFF	TGTGCCAGCTCACCTTTGACGGGGAACACTGAAGCTTTCTTT
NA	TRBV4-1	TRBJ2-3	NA	CASSPPEGTRGAQYF	TGCGCCAGCAGCCCCCCAGAAGGGACACGGGGTGCGCAGTATTTT
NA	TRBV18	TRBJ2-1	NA	CASSKVPTGIYNEQFF	TGTGCCAGCTCAAAAGTCCCAACAGGGATCTACAATGAGCAGTTCTTC
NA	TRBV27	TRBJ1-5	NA	CASSLDGYSNQPQHF	TGTGCCAGCAGTTTAGACGGGTATAGCAATCAGCCCCAGCATTTT
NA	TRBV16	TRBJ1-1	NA	CASSQLGPGTEAFF	TGTGCCAGCAGCCAACTGGGCCCGGGGACTGAAGCTTTCTTT
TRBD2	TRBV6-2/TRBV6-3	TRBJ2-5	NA	CASSSGRTSGTQYF	TGTGCCAGCAGTTCGGGGCGGACTAGCGGGACCCAGTACTTC
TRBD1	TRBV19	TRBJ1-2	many	CASSISGGTNYGYTF	TGTGCCAGTAGTATATCAGGGGGCACTAACTATGGCTACACCTTC
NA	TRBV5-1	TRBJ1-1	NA	CASSLAQGGTEAFF	TGCGCCAGCAGCTTGGCTCAGGGTGGAACTGAAGCTTTCTTT
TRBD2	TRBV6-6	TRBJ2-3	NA	CASLPSSGLVRDTQYF	TGTGCCAGCCTCCCTTCCTCGGGACTAGTGAGAGATACGCAGTATTTT
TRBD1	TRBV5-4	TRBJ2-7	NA	CASSFQDRVYEQYF	TGTGCCAGCAGCTTCCAGGACAGGGTCTACGAGCAGTACTTC
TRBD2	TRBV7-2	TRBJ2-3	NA	CASSLSAGGRGDTQYF	TGTGCCAGCAGCTTAAGTGCGGGGGGCCGAGGAGATACGCAGTATTTT
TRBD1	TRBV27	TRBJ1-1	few	CASSRSAGTGYFEAFF	TGTGCCAGCAGCCGCTCAGCCGGGACAGGGTACTTTGAAGCTTTCTTT
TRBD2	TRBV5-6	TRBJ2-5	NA	CASSLLGTSGGWETQYF	TGTGCCAGCAGCTTGTTGGGGACTAGCGGGGGTTGGGAGACCCAGTACTTC
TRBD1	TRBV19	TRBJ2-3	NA	CASSPGQGPDTQYF	TGTGCCAGTTCCCCGGGACAGGGGCCAGATACGCAGTATTTT
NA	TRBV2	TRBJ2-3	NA	CASSDGIRDTQYF	TGTGCCAGCAGTGACGGGATCCGGGATACGCAGTATTTT
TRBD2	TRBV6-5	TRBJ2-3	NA	CASRRGTSGTDTQYF	TGTGCCAGCAGGAGGGGGACTAGCGGCACAGATACGCAGTATTTT
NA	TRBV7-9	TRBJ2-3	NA	CASSLAVSSTDTQYF	TGTGCCAGCAGCTTGGCGGTATCTAGCACAGATACGCAGTATTTT
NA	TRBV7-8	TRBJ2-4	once	CASSLDLASANIQYF	TGTGCCAGCAGCTTAGACCTAGCGTCGGCAAACATTCAGTACTTC
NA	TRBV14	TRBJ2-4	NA	CASSQRDIQYF	TGTGCCAGCTCCCAGAGGGACATTCAGTACTTC
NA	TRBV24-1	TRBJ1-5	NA	CATSDSDQPQHF	TGTGCCACCAGTGATTCCGATCAGCCCCAGCATTTT
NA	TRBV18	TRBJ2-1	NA	CASSPEGRRNEQFF	TGTGCCAGCTCACCGGAGGGACGCCGAAATGAGCAGTTCTTC
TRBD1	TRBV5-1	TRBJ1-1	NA	CASSRDRVNTEAFF	TGCGCCAGCAGTCGGGACAGGGTGAACACTGAAGCTTTCTTT
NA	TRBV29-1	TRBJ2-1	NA	CSVGESAYNEQFF	TGCAGCGTAGGGGAAAGCGCCTACAATGAGCAGTTCTTC
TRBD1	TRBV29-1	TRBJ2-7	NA	CSVEVSGQNFYEQYF	TGCAGCGTTGAAGTTTCGGGACAGAATTTCTACGAGCAGTACTTC
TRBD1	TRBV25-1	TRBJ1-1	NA	CASRPLTGGGNTEAFF	TGTGCCAGCAGGCCCTTGACAGGGGGAGGGAACACTGAAGCTTTCTTT
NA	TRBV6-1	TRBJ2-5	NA	CASSEQTGKETQYF	TGTGCCAGCAGTGAACAAACAGGGAAAGAGACCCAGTACTTC
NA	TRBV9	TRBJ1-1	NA	CASSVVDGRGTEAFF	TGTGCCAGCAGCGTTGTCGATGGTAGGGGTACTGAAGCTTTCTTT
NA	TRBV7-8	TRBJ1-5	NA	CASSLDSNNQPQHF	TGTGCCAGCAGCTTAGACAGTAACAATCAGCCCCAGCATTTT
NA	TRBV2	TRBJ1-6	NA	CASSDRRQDNSPLHF	TGTGCCAGCAGTGACCGACGACAGGATAATTCACCCCTCCACTTT
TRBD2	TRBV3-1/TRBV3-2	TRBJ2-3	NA	CASSLPGLAGADTQYF	TGTGCCAGCAGCCTTCCGGGACTAGCGGGGGCAGATACGCAGTATTTT
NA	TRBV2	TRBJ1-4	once	CASRLDRRNNEKLFF	TGTGCCAGCAGGCTCGACAGGCGAAATAATGAAAAACTGTTTTTT
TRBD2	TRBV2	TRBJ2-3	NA	CASSVELAGVGTDTQYF	TGTGCCAGCAGCGTTGAACTAGCGGGGGTTGGCACAGATACGCAGTATTTT
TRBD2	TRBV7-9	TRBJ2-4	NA	CASSLSSGGILAKNIQYF	TGTGCCAGCAGCTTATCTAGCGGGGGGATCCTAGCCAAAAACATTCAGTACTTC
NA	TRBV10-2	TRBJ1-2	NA	CATYRGSNYGYTF	TGCGCCACCTATAGGGGGTCTAACTATGGCTACACCTTC
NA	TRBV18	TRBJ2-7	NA	CASSPGTTYEQYF	TGTGCCAGCTCACCAGGGACAACCTACGAGCAGTACTTC
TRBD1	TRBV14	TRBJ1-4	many	CASSPRTGMGEKLFF	TGTGCCAGCAGCCCCCGGACAGGGATGGGTGAAAAACTGTTTTTT
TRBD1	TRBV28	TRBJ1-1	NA	CASSLTRGLAEAFF	TGTGCCAGCAGTTTAACCAGGGGGCTCGCTGAAGCTTTCTTT
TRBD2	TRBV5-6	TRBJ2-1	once	CASSGSLAGGPQYNEQFF	TGTGCCAGCAGCGGGTCACTAGCGGGGGGGCCACAGTACAATGAGCAGTTCTTC
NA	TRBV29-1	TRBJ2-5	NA	CSVPLGTNQETQYF	TGCAGCGTCCCCCTGGGGACAAACCAAGAGACCCAGTACTTC
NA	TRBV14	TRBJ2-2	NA	CASSQVRGTGELFF	TGTGCCAGCAGCCAAGTGAGGGGGACCGGGGAGCTGTTTTTT
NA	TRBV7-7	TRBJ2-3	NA	CASSLGGVGTDTQYF	TGTGCCAGCAGCTTAGGGGGGGTCGGCACAGATACGCAGTATTTT
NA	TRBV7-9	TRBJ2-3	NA	CASSPGDPVSTDTQYF	TGTGCCAGCAGCCCGGGAGATCCAGTTAGCACAGATACGCAGTATTTT
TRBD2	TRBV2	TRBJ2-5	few	CASRRLGLAEETQYF	TGTGCCAGCAGGAGGCTCGGGCTAGCGGAAGAGACCCAGTACTTC
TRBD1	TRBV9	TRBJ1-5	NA	CASSAGQAHNQPQHF	TGTGCCAGCAGCGCGGGACAGGCTCACAATCAGCCCCAGCATTTT
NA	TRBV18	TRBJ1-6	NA	CASSPQPPSRVINSPLHF	TGTGCCAGCTCACCCCAGCCACCTTCCAGGGTCATAAATTCACCCCTCCACTTT